This T cell receptor (beta chain) was captured by sequencing in a study of T-cell memory formation after mild COVID-19. For the study at large: TCR clusters were mostly donor specific.

TCRdb processed the 5' RACE reads anew with MiXCR; each CDR3 protein has one entry. The sample holds approximately 260,000 distinct CDR3 sequences, roughly a sixth seen once. The CDR3 totals 13 residues. Germline CDR1 and CDR2: SGHTA and FQGNSA. The V end lost 0 bases, the J end lost 5 bases, and 8 bases lay between the germline ends. The origin of this receptor is a man between 18 and 35 years old who had mild COVID-19 (a few samples of this study predate the infection). Cell type and time point are not known. This chain connects TRBV7-2 to TRBJ2-7; D is uncertain. What was sequenced was PBMCs or a T cell subset sorted from them (not recorded which). CDR3 in DNA: TGTGCCAGCAGCTTAGCGGGGTCGGACGAGCAGTACTTC. Its translation: CASSLAGSDEQYF.